This T cell receptor (beta chain) was found in a study of blood T cell repertoires in COVID-19. Study in general: Sites across the United States, Italy and Spain contributed samples from acute and convalescent COVID-19. PBMCs, B-cell-depleted T cells, or T cells were the source of the cDNA or gDNA that made up the material.

This clone appeared once. Authors' methods: How many nucleated cells were present was estimated from reference gene primer amplification. Assay: immunoSEQ multiplex PCR; the TCRdb copy retains only in-frame clones and omits some. From that table come the V and J calls and clone size; the DNA was used to work out D and trimming. The top ten clones hold approximately 4.8% of a sample with under 250,000 clones, 82% of them seen once. V shed 1 base and J shed 6 bases, with 21 bases lying between them. From germline, CDR1 is LGHDT and CDR2 YNNKEL (reference sequence). This CDR3 spans 18 amino acids. The sequence was obtained from a woman in her 70s with acute or convalescent COVID-19. The source material was peripheral blood. This chain links TRBV3-1 (or the pseudogene TRBV3-2) with TRBJ1-4, with D possibly TRBD1 on 5 matching bases. CDR3 in DNA: TGTGCCAGCAGCCAAGGTCTGTGGGCCGGGGGAGTTCATGAAAAACTGTTTTTT. Its protein product is CASSQGLWAGGVHEKLFF.